This TCR beta chain was identified in a study of T-cell memory formation after mild COVID-19. Using its own MiXCR run on the 5' RACE reads, TCRdb lists one record per CDR3 protein. Here the sample spans 140,000 or so distinct CDR3 sequences, roughly a fifth being singletons. The TCR originated in an adult woman who had mild COVID-19 (a few samples of this study predate the infection). Cell type and time point are not known. Sequencing was done on a sample of PBMCs or a T cell subset sorted from them (not recorded which).

The CDR3 region has the DNA TGCAGTGCTAGAGTATCGGGACTAGCTTACAATGAGCAGTTCTTC. Its translation: CSARVSGLAYNEQFF. The chain uses TRBV20-1 and TRBJ2-1; 9 bases agree with TRBD2. The CDR3 runs to 15 residues. CDR1 DFQATT and CDR2 SNEGSKA come from the germline V gene (reference sequence). V was pared by 1 base and J by 4 bases, with 5 bases of the junction left unmatched.